These T cell receptor beta chains were read from a single sample in a study of T-cell reconstitution after alpha-beta-depleted transplantation in children. TCRdb passed the PCR reads through MiXCR, listing each CDR3 protein once. The table lists 900,000 or so distinct CDR3 sequences, roughly 15% of them singletons. Sequencing was performed on PBMCs, mostly from graft donor cells, taken 360 days after TCRalphabeta/CD19-depleted stem cell transplant. The receptors were sampled from a male patient younger than 18 who had a stem cell transplant for acute lymphoblastic leukemia, so the T cells may come from the graft donor. CDR3s include the opening cysteine and the closing phenylalanine or tryptophan. The D gene is left open where the match is weak. Clone size is given for some rows only: seen once, a few or many times, or a class if the clone is expanded.

abundance	v_gene	j_gene	d_gene	CDR3nt	CDR3aa
few	TRBV24-1	TRBJ2-1	.	TGTGCCACCAGTGATTTCACGTCACCAGGGGTTTCTCACAATGAGCAGTTCTTC	CATSDFTSPGVSHNEQFF
.	TRBV19	TRBJ2-2	.	TGTGCCAGTAGTATGGGCATCTCGGTCACCGGGGAGCTGTTTTTT	CASSMGISVTGELFF
.	TRBV20-1	TRBJ1-5	TRBD1	TGCAGTGCTAGAGGTTCGAACAGGGGGCCAGGATTTCAGCCCCAGCATTTT	CSARGSNRGPGFQPQHF
few	TRBV29-1	TRBJ2-3	.	TGCAGCGTTGAGGGACTTACTAGCACAGATACGCAGTATTTT	CSVEGLTSTDTQYF
.	TRBV4-1	TRBJ2-5	.	TGCGCCAGCAGCCAGCCCGGGATCCAAGAGACCCAGTACTTC	CASSQPGIQETQYF
few	TRBV4-1	TRBJ2-1	.	TGCGCCAGCAGCCAATTCGGGACTCCCATTTCCTACAATGAGCAGTTCTTC	CASSQFGTPISYNEQFF
few	TRBV12-3/TRBV12-4	TRBJ2-1	.	TGTGCCAGCAGTAGCGGGCCTCTCGGTGAGCAGTTCTTC	CASSSGPLGEQFF
few	TRBV7-2	TRBJ2-3	.	TGTGCCAGCAGCTTCCAGATGGCAGATACGCAGTATTTT	CASSFQMADTQYF
.	TRBV12-3/TRBV12-4	TRBJ2-5	TRBD2	TGTGCCAGCAGTTTCATTAGCGGGAATGCGGAGACCCGGTACTTC	CASSFISGNAETRYF
few	TRBV20-1	TRBJ2-5	TRBD1	TGCAGTGCTTTGTTCCGGGACAGGGACGGAGAGACCCAGTACTTC	CSALFRDRDGETQYF
.	TRBV12-5	TRBJ2-1	.	TGTGCTAGTGCCGCGGTTCCCTACAATGAGCAGTTCTTC	CASAAVPYNEQFF
.	TRBV7-6	TRBJ1-6	.	TGTGCCAGCAGCTTAGGCGGATTGAATAATTCACCCCTCCACTTT	CASSLGGLNNSPLHF
few	TRBV20-1	TRBJ2-1	TRBD2	TGCAGTGCTATCAGGACTAGCGGGAGGGTGAATGAGCAGTTCTTC	CSAIRTSGRVNEQFF
.	TRBV5-6	TRBJ2-2	.	TGTGCCAGCAGCCCTGGCGGGCAATTGAGAGCCGGGGAGCTGTTTTTT	CASSPGGQLRAGELFF
few	TRBV7-8	TRBJ1-3	.	TGTGCCAGCAGCTTAGATCCACTGGGAAACACCATATATTTT	CASSLDPLGNTIYF
once	TRBV11-2	TRBJ2-4	.	TGTGCCAGCAGCCCAGAAAACGTGGTAGACATTCAGTACTTC	CASSPENVVDIQYF
.	TRBV7-6	TRBJ2-1	.	TGTGCCAGCAGCTTAGCTCGCCTTAATGAGCAGTTCTTC	CASSLARLNEQFF
.	TRBV4-1	TRBJ2-7	.	TGCGCCAGCAGCCAAGAAATGAGAGGCGAGCAGTACTTC	CASSQEMRGEQYF
.	TRBV20-1	TRBJ2-3	TRBD1	TGCAGTGCTGATTCCGGGACAGAGAGCACAGATACGCAGTATTTT	CSADSGTESTDTQYF
.	TRBV18	TRBJ1-1	.	TGTGCCAGCTCACCAACCGTTGGACAGATGAACACTGAAGCTTTCTTT	CASSPTVGQMNTEAFF
.	TRBV10-3	TRBJ2-3	.	TGTGCCATCAGTGAGGCGGGGCCAGATACGCAGTATTTT	CAISEAGPDTQYF
few	TRBV7-2	TRBJ2-7	TRBD2	TGTGCCAGCAGTAAGACTAGCGGGAACTACGAGCAGTACTTC	CASSKTSGNYEQYF
.	TRBV6-5	TRBJ2-7	.	TGTGCCAGCAGTTACGGCGGGCGCTACGAGCAGTACTTC	CASSYGGRYEQYF
many	TRBV7-8	TRBJ1-5	.	TGTGCCAGCAGCTCTAGTGGGGGGATAAATCAGCCCCAGCATTTT	CASSSSGGINQPQHF
few	TRBV29-1	TRBJ2-7	TRBD1	TGCAGCGTGTGGACAGGGGTAAACGAGCAGTACTTC	CSVWTGVNEQYF
few	TRBV29-1	TRBJ1-4	TRBD1	TGCAGCGTGGGCTCCGGGACAGGGAATGAAAAACTGTTTTTT	CSVGSGTGNEKLFF
.	TRBV10-3	TRBJ1-5	.	TGTGCCATCAGTCTAGAGAACAATCAGCCCCAGCATTTT	CAISLENNQPQHF
.	TRBV11-2	TRBJ2-7	TRBD1	TGTGCCAGCAGCCAAGACCTGGGGACAGTATTCTCCTACGAGCAGTACTTC	CASSQDLGTVFSYEQYF
.	TRBV5-1	TRBJ2-5	.	TGCGCCAGCAGCACCGGGGACATGTACCAAGAGACCCAGTACTTC	CASSTGDMYQETQYF
.	TRBV2	TRBJ2-1	.	TGTGCCAGCAGTCTACCGGGCGGGGCACCCTACAATGAGCAGTTCTTC	CASSLPGGAPYNEQFF
few	TRBV5-1	TRBJ2-7	TRBD2	TGCGCCAGCAGCTCTGGGACTAGCGGGAGGGCCGAAAAGACGCAGTACTTC	CASSSGTSGRAEKTQYF
.	TRBV3-1	TRBJ1-2	.	TGTGCCAGCAGCCAAGGCCAGTATCTAAACTATGGCTACACCTTC	CASSQGQYLNYGYTF
.	TRBV20-1	TRBJ2-1	.	TGCAGTGCTAAACGGTACAATGAGCAGTTCTTC	CSAKRYNEQFF
.	TRBV7-9	TRBJ2-5	TRBD2	TGTGCCAGCAGCCGGAGCGGGAGTCGGGAGACCCAGTACTTC	CASSRSGSRETQYF
few	TRBV6-1	TRBJ2-1	.	TGTGCCAGCAGTGGAACCTCGGGGCGGGATGAGCAGTTCTTC	CASSGTSGRDEQFF
few	TRBV3-1	TRBJ1-6	TRBD1	TGTGCCAGCAGCGCGTGGACAGGCTCTCACGCTTCACCCCTCCACTTT	CASSAWTGSHASPLHF
.	TRBV29-1	TRBJ2-2	.	TGCAGCGTTGAACGGACAGACGGGGAGCTGTTTTTT	CSVERTDGELFF
few	TRBV27	TRBJ2-2	TRBD2	TGTGCCAGCACAGTTTTTGGAGTCGGGGGGACCGGGGAGCTGTTTTTT	CASTVFGVGGTGELFF
few	TRBV5-1	TRBJ2-1	.	TGCGCCAGCAGCGAGCGGAGCTCCTACAATGAGCAGTTCTTC	CASSERSSYNEQFF
few	TRBV11-1	TRBJ2-1	.	TGTGCCAGCAGCTTTTACAGCGGAATTTACAATGAGCAGTTCTTC	CASSFYSGIYNEQFF
many	TRBV12-3/TRBV12-4	TRBJ2-2	TRBD2	TGTGCCAGCTTGGGGACTAGCGGGAGGGCCAGGGAGCTGTTTTTT	CASLGTSGRARELFF
.	TRBV6-4	TRBJ2-1	.	TGTGCCAGCAGTGAGTCAGCGGACTACAATGAGCAGTTCTTC	CASSESADYNEQFF